The 28 T cell receptor beta chains listed next were all sequenced from one sample in a study of OX40 agonist ivuxolimab in advanced cancers. Data came from immunoSEQ multiplex PCR; TCRdb stores just in-frame clones and leaves some out. The sample holds about 74,000 clones; approximately 90% are singletons and the top ten take roughly 6%. Sequenced here: CD4+ or CD8+ T cells sorted from blood, sampled in a trial of the OX40 agonist ivuxolimab. These receptor sequences come from an adult with an advanced solid tumor such as melanoma, head and neck, liver or kidney cancer.

The chain carries TRBV7-9 and TRBJ1-5; D not certain. Germline values: CDR1 SEHNR, CDR2 FQNEAQ (reference sequence). V was cut by 5 bases and J by 2 bases, with 10 bases left in between. The CDR3 consists of 14 residues. This chain's CDR3 is CASSLARGNQPQHF. The CDR3 coding sequence is TGTGCCAGCAGCCTTGCTAGGGGCAATCAGCCCCAGCATTTT.

The chain links TRBV19 to TRBJ2-1; TRBD2 aligns across 10 bases. CDR1 and CDR2 (germline): LNHDA, SQIVND (reference sequence). V trimming: 5 bases; J trimming: 0 bases; junction bases outside the gene matches: 16. There are 20 residues in the CDR3. The CDR3 reads CASSRLSSGSGRGSYNEQFF. The DNA for the CDR3 is TGTGCCAGTAGTCGACTCTCTAGCGGGAGCGGGCGAGGCTCCTACAATGAGCAGTTCTTC. Filled out from reference TRBV19 and TRBJ2-1, the complete variable domain reads DGGITQSPKYLFRKEGQNVTLSCEQNLNHDAMYWYRQDPGQGLRLIYYSQIVNDFQKGDIAEGYSVSREKKESFPLTVTSAQKNPTAFYLCASSRLSSGSGRGSYNEQFFGPGTRLTVL.

V and J are TRBV6-5 and TRBJ1-1, with D unclear. V gave up 6 bases and J gave up 3 bases, with 14 bases separating them. CDR3 length: 14 residues. From germline, CDR1 is MNHEY and CDR2 SVGAGI. The CDR3 is CASSSEGSHTEAFF. The CDR3 bases are TGTGCCAGCAGCAGCGAGGGCAGTCACACTGAAGCTTTCTTT.

The rearrangement links TRBV6-5 to TRBJ2-7; 10 positions match TRBD2. The V gene's germline CDR1 is MNHEY and CDR2 SVGAGI. Trimming took 5 bases from V and 7 from J; bases not matched to a gene: 11. This CDR3 is 15 amino acids long. The CDR3 nucleotides read TGTGCCAGCAGTCCGTGGGGGGGACTAGCGAGTGAGCAGTACTTC. This gives the protein CASSPWGGLASEQYF.

Concerning this clone itself: The same CDR3 can be traced to other DNA sequences in this sample. V gene TRBV19 combines with J gene TRBJ2-2, with a tentative D call TRBD2 (6 bases). The CDR3 has 14 amino acids. Germline loops: CDR1 LNHDA, CDR2 SQIVND (reference sequence). Trimming took off 3 bases at V and 5 bases at J, with 10 bases between the two ends. CDR3 in amino acids: CASSIGGYTGELFF. Written as DNA, the CDR3 is TGTGCCAGTAGTATCGGAGGGTATACCGGGGAGCTGTTTTTT.

The chain uses TRBV19 and TRBJ2-2; 8 bases match TRBD1. Trimming at V came to 6 bases and at J to 6 bases, leaving 0 bases not matched to a gene. The CDR3 consists of 12 residues. The germline gives CDR1 LNHDA, CDR2 SQIVND (reference sequence). CDR3 coding DNA: TGTGCCAGTAGACAGGGGGCCGGGGAGCTGTTTTTT. Amino acids: CASRQGAGELFF.

CDR3 loop: CASSFGTSGTDTQYF. Written as DNA, the CDR3 is TGTGCCAGCAGCTTCGGGACTAGCGGAACAGATACGCAGTATTTT. The chain is built from TRBV5-5 and TRBJ2-3; TRBD2 agrees at 11 bases. Germline CDR1 and CDR2: SGHKS and YYEKEE (reference sequence). The CDR3 totals 15 residues. Germline trimming cut 2 bases from V and 3 bases from J; bases unmatched to any gene: 2.

The chain links TRBV29-1 to TRBJ2-1, with D possibly TRBD1 on 6 matching bases. V was trimmed by 4 bases and J by 4 bases, leaving 23 bases between them. This CDR3 has 17 amino acids. The germline V gene has CDR1 SQVTM and CDR2 ANQGSEA. The CDR3 spells CSVGDLDTGPLYNEQFF. The DNA for the CDR3 is TGCAGCGTTGGGGATCTAGACACAGGGCCCCTTTACAATGAGCAGTTCTTC.

The chain combines TRBV27 with TRBJ2-1; 7 bases fit TRBD2. The V segment lost 4 bases and the J segment 0 bases; nucleotides outside the gene matches: 3. Per the germline V gene, CDR1 is MNHEY and CDR2 is SMNVEV (reference sequence). The CDR3 is 15 amino acids. CDR3 region: CASSSSGTSYNEQFF. For the CDR3, the DNA is TGTGCCAGCAGTTCTAGCGGAACCTCCTACAATGAGCAGTTCTTC.

Only one count was recorded for this clone. The chain employs TRBV28 and TRBJ2-5; tentative D call: TRBD2 (5 bases). Germline CDR1 MDHEN, CDR2 SYDVKM. The CDR3 has 16 residues. V shed 0 bases and J shed 2 bases, with 13 bases lying between them. CDR3 nucleotide sequence: TGTGCCAGCAGTTTATGGGGAGTTGCGGCACAAGAGACCCAGTACTTC. Its protein product is CASSLWGVAAQETQYF.

This chain uses TRBV19 with TRBJ2-3; 14 bases map to TRBD2. The CDR3 extends over 16 amino acids. Germline trimming cut 2 bases from V and 4 bases from J; bases unmatched to any gene: 2. Per the germline V gene, CDR1 is LNHDA and CDR2 is SQIVND (reference sequence). The CDR3 region is CASSILGLAGADTQYF. CDR3 coding DNA: TGTGCCAGTAGTATATTGGGACTAGCGGGAGCAGATACGCAGTATTTT.

This chain joins TRBV27 and TRBJ2-1, with D tentatively TRBD1 (6 bases). The CDR3 is 14 residues long. CDR1 is MNHEY and CDR2 is SMNVEV in the germline V gene (reference sequence). Between the trimmed V and J ends, which lost 5 bases and 2 bases, there was a span of 10 bases. The CDR3 DNA reads as TGTGCCAGCAGTATCCGGGACACCTACAATGAGCAGTTCTTC. Encoded protein: CASSIRDTYNEQFF.

The chain recombines TRBV4-1 with TRBJ1-4; 8 bases align to TRBD1. Unmatched junction bases numbered 6, after V lost 2 bases and J lost 7 bases. The CDR3 length is 15 residues. The germline gives CDR1 MGHRA, CDR2 YSYEKL. This CDR3 reads CASSQRTGRREKLFF. Written as DNA, the CDR3 is TGCGCCAGCAGCCAAAGGACAGGGAGGCGTGAAAAACTGTTTTTT.

This chain connects TRBV7-9 to TRBJ2-7; 10 nucleotides agree with TRBD1. CDR1 is SEHNR and CDR2 is FQNEAQ in the germline V gene (reference sequence). CDR3 length: 15 amino acids. V dropped 3 bases and J dropped 2; count of bases not matched to a gene: 4. CDR3 coding DNA: TGTGCCAGCAGCTTCGGACAGGGGGTCCCCTACGAGCAGTACTTC. Protein: CASSFGQGVPYEQYF.

This chain uses TRBV27 with TRBJ2-3; the match to TRBD2 covers 9 bases. Germline-derived CDR1 and CDR2 are MNHEY and SMNVEV (reference sequence). J was trimmed by 2 bases and V by 2 bases; bases with no gene match: 5. The CDR3 is made up of 16 amino acids. The CDR3 coding sequence is TGTGCCAGCAGTTTAGGACTAGCGTCGACCACAGATACGCAGTATTTT. It translates to CASSLGLASTTDTQYF.

The chain's CDR3 is CASSQDAGGIYEQYF. The DNA for the CDR3 is TGCGCCAGCAGCCAAGATGCAGGGGGCATCTACGAGCAGTACTTC. V is TRBV4-3 and J is TRBJ2-7, with 8 bases lining up with TRBD1. Germline V CDR1 and CDR2: LGHNA, YSLEER. The CDR3 is 15 amino acids. V was pared by 0 bases and J by 3 bases, with 4 bases of the junction left unmatched.

The chain is built from TRBV4-2 and TRBJ1-5; D gene uncertain. Looked up from germline, CDR1 is LGHNA and CDR2 is YNFKEQ. V was pared by 1 base and J by 7 bases, with 11 bases between. The CDR3 loop spans 14 amino acids. CDR3 in DNA: TGTGCCAGCAGCCAAGGTCGGGGATTGCAGCCCCAGCATTTT. Translation: CASSQGRGLQPQHF.

In nucleotides, the CDR3 is TGTGCCATCAGTGAGGTTCCCGCTACTGAAGCTTTCTTT. Translation: CAISEVPATEAFF. The V call is TRBV10-3, the J call TRBJ1-1; no firm D call. The V gene's germline CDR1 is ENHRY and CDR2 SYGVKD. Trimming removed 2 bases at V and 5 bases at J, with 9 bases between. The CDR3 sequence is 13 residues long.

The chain combines TRBV7-6 with TRBJ2-3; 7 positions match TRBD2. Germline V lookup: CDR1 SGHVS, CDR2 FNYEAQ. This CDR3 spans 14 amino acids. V gave up 0 bases and J gave up 6 bases; unmatched junction bases: 3. CDR3 bases: TGTGCCAGCAGCTTAGCCATGGGGGGGGATACGCAGTATTTT. Translated: CASSLAMGGDTQYF.

The rearrangement links TRBV6-5 to TRBJ2-1; perhaps TRBD2 as D (5 bases). V lost 6 bases to trimming and J lost 8 bases, with 17 bases between them. This CDR3 spans 14 amino acids. Germline V CDR1 and CDR2: MNHEY, SVGAGI. This CDR3 reads CASSPVSGSDEQFF. The CDR3 nucleotides are TGTGCCAGCAGCCCGGTATCGGGGTCGGATGAGCAGTTCTTC.

The V and J genes are TRBV4-1 and TRBJ1-1; D is undetermined. From germline, CDR1 is MGHRA and CDR2 YSYEKL. This CDR3 is built from 15 residues. V was cut by 2 bases and J by 1 base, with 11 bases left in between. CDR3 sequence reads: CASSQSNHQNTEAFF. CDR3 sequence (DNA): TGCGCCAGCAGCCAATCCAACCACCAGAACACTGAAGCTTTCTTT.

The gene calls are TRBV7-9 and TRBJ2-7, with D possibly being TRBD1 (5 bases). The V gene lost 5 bases and the J gene lost 6 bases, with 11 bases spanning the gap. The CDR3 extends over 12 amino acids. Germline V gene lookup returns CDR1 SEHNR and CDR2 FQNEAQ (reference sequence). The CDR3 region has the DNA TGTGCCAGCAGCCTAGTTGGGGCCGAGCAGTACTTC. As protein: CASSLVGAEQYF. The variable domain in full, completed from reference TRBV7-9 and TRBJ2-7, reads DTGVSQNPRHKITKRGQNVTFRCDPISEHNRLYWYRQTLGQGPEFLTYFQNEAQLEKSRLLSDRFSAERPKGSFSTLEIQRTEQGDSAMYLCASSLVGAEQYFGPGTRLTVT.

This clone was recorded once. The genes are TRBV15 and TRBJ2-7, with D possibly being TRBD2 (6 bases). Germline loops: CDR1 LNHNV, CDR2 YYDKDF (reference sequence). Trimming stripped 3 bases from V and 5 bases from J, with 20 bases between. This CDR3 has 16 residues. The DNA of the CDR3 is TGTGCCACCAGCAGTTCCACTAGCCCCTACCAAGACGAGCAGTACTTC. Translation gives CATSSSTSPYQDEQYF.

The CDR3 nucleotides are TGTGCCAGTAGTCCCGAAAGACAGGGCGTCTATGGCTACACCTTC. As protein: CASSPERQGVYGYTF. V is TRBV19 and J is TRBJ1-2; 7 nucleotides match TRBD1. From germline, CDR1 is LNHDA and CDR2 SQIVND (reference sequence). J lost 4 bases, V lost 5 bases, and 10 bases had no gene match. The CDR3 consists of 15 residues.

The chain joins TRBV7-3 to TRBJ2-3, with 7 positions matching TRBD1. Germline lookup yields CDR1 SGHTA and CDR2 FQGTGA. With 5 bases clipped from V and 4 bases from J, the junction kept 9 bases outside the gene matches. The CDR3 consists of 15 residues. CDR3 DNA: TGTGCCAGCAGCCACGGGCAGGGGGTCCCAGATACGCAGTATTTT. Its translation: CASSHGQGVPDTQYF.

The chain joins TRBV7-9 to TRBJ2-1; 8 bases agree with TRBD2. CDR3 size: 16 residues. Looked up from germline, CDR1 is SEHNR and CDR2 is FQNEAQ (reference sequence). J was trimmed by 9 bases and V by 5 bases; bases with no gene match: 15. CDR3 sequence (DNA): TGTGCCAGCAGCCCCCCGGGCAGCGGGAGCATCGGTGAGCAGTTCTTC. Its protein product is CASSPPGSGSIGEQFF.

This chain connects TRBV6-5 to TRBJ2-7; 10 bases map to TRBD2. V dropped 4 bases and J dropped 4; count of bases not matched to a gene: 4. Germline CDR1 reads MNHEY; CDR2 reads SVGAGI. This CDR3 comprises 14 residues. The CDR3 region is CASSSGTSAYEQYF. The CDR3 DNA is TGTGCCAGCAGTTCCGGGACTAGCGCTTACGAGCAGTACTTC.

This clone was detected once. The genes are TRBV5-4 and TRBJ1-1, with 7 positions matching TRBD1. The CDR3 has 12 residues. CDR1 and CDR2 (germline): SGHNT, YYREEE (reference sequence). V lost 0 bases, J lost 11 bases, and 4 bases stayed unmatched. As DNA, the CDR3 is TGTGCCAGCAGCTTGGGGAGGGGGCTTGCTTTCTTT. It encodes CASSLGRGLAFF.